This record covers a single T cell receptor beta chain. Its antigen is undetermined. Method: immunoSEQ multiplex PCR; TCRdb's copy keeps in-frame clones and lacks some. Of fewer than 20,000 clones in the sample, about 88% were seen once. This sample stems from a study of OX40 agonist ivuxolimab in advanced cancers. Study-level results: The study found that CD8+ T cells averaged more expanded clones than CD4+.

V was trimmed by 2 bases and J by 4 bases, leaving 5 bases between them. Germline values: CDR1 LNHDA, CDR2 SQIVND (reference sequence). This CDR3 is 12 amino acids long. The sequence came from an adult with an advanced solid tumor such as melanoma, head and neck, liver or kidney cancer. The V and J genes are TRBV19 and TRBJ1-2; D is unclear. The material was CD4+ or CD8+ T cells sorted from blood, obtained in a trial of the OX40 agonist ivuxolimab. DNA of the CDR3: TGTGCCAGTAGTATAAGGTCCTATGGCTACACCTTC. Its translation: CASSIRSYGYTF. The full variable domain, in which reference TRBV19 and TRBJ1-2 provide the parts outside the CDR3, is DGGITQSPKYLFRKEGQNVTLSCEQNLNHDAMYWYRQDPGQGLRLIYYSQIVNDFQKGDIAEGYSVSREKKESFPLTVTSAQKNPTAFYLCASSIRSYGYTFGSGTRLTVV.